This paragraph reports one T cell receptor beta chain. V dropped 6 bases and J dropped 1; count of bases not matched to a gene: 8. Per the germline V gene, CDR1 is MNHNY and CDR2 is SVGAGI (reference sequence). This CDR3 is built from 15 residues. Authors' analysis steps: Amplification from reference gene primers served as the basis for estimated nucleated cell counts. Generated by immunoSEQ multiplex PCR, the TCRdb table keeps only in-frame clones and is missing some. For V, J and clone size, that table is used; D and trimming come from the DNA. The data show some 200,000 clones, approximately 87% seen once. This entry comes from a study of blood T cell repertoires in COVID-19. Study at large: Some COVID-19 samples were acute and others convalescent; all came from the United States, Italy and Spain. Sources were T cells, B-cell-depleted T cells, or PBMCs; the material itself was cDNA or gDNA.

The V and J genes are TRBV6-6 and TRBJ1-2; 7 nucleotides agree with TRBD1. What was sequenced was peripheral blood. The TCR was taken from a woman in her forties or fifties with acute or convalescent COVID-19. The CDR3 is CASRLQGRNNYGYTF. The CDR3, as DNA: TGTGCCAGCAGGCTACAGGGGCGCAATAACTATGGCTACACCTTC.